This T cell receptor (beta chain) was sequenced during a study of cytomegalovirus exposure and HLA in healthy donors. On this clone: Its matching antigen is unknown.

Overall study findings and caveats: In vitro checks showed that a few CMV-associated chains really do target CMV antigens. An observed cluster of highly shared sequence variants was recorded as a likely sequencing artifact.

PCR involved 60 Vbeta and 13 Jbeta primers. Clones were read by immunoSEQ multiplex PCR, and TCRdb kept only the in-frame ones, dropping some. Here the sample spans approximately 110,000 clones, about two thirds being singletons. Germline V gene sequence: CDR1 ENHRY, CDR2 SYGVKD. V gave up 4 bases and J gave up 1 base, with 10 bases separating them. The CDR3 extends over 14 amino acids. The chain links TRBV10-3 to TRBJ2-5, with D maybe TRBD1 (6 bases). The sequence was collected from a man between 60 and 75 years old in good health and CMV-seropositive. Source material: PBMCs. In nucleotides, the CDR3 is TGTGCCATCAGTGGGGGACATTTCCAAGAGACCCAGTACTTC. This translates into CAISGGHFQETQYF.